What follows are 20 T cell receptor beta chains derived from one specimen sequenced in a study of cytomegalovirus exposure and HLA in healthy donors. Use of 60 Vbeta and 13 Jbeta primers characterized the PCR. Clones were sequenced by immunoSEQ multiplex PCR, and TCRdb holds only the in-frame ones, with some missing. Here the sample spans about 180,000 clones, 80% to 90% being singletons. Sample: PBMCs. The receptors derive from a girl under 10 years old in good health and CMV-seropositive.

The V gene is TRBV11-3, the J gene TRBJ1-1; 7 nucleotides line up with TRBD1. The CDR3 contains 19 residues. Germline trimming cut 6 bases from V and 4 bases from J; bases unmatched to any gene: 23. CDR1 is SGHNT and CDR2 is YENEEA in the germline V gene. As DNA, the CDR3 is TGTGCCAGCAGTGAAAGTTTACTTTGGAGAACAGGGGCCGGCACTGAAGCTTTCTTT. Residues: CASSESLLWRTGAGTEAFF.

This chain uses TRBV7-2 with TRBJ1-5, with D perhaps TRBD1 (6 bases). The V end was cut by 0 bases, the J end by 6 bases, with 12 bases between. Germline V CDR1 and CDR2: SGHTA, FQGNSA. The CDR3 has 15 amino acids. CDR3 region: CASSLAGGLGQPQHF. The DNA for the CDR3 is TGTGCCAGCAGCTTAGCGGGGGGGCTGGGTCAGCCCCAGCATTTT.

V is TRBV11-3 and J is TRBJ1-2; D ambiguous. The germline V gene encodes CDR1 SGHNT and CDR2 YENEEA. Trimming took off 4 bases at V and 5 bases at J, with 8 bases between the two ends. There are 12 residues in the CDR3. CDR3 residues: CASSSGGYGYTF. DNA for the CDR3: TGTGCCAGCAGCTCCGGAGGGTATGGCTACACCTTC.

This sequence joins TRBV5-1 and TRBJ2-3; 9 nucleotides agree with TRBD2. Germline CDR1 is SGHRS and CDR2 is YFSETQ. Trimming took 3 bases from V and 1 from J; bases not matched to a gene: 9. The CDR3 extends over 17 amino acids. The CDR3 DNA is TGCGCCAGCAGCTCGGGGACTAGCACCATTGGCACAGATACGCAGTATTTT. Its translation is CASSSGTSTIGTDTQYF. The full variable domain, completed using reference TRBV5-1 and TRBJ2-3, is KAGVTQTPRYLIKTRGQQVTLSCSPISGHRSVSWYQQTPGQGLQFLFEYFSETQRNKGNFPGRFSGRQFSNSRSEMNVSTLELGDSALYLCASSSGTSTIGTDTQYFGPGTRLTVL.

This clone was detected only once. This chain connects TRBV19 to TRBJ1-2; tentative D call: TRBD1 (6 bases). The germline V and J ends were trimmed by 3 bases and 6 bases, with 14 bases remaining between them. The CDR3 totals 14 residues. CDR1 is LNHDA, CDR2 SQIVND, per germline (reference sequence). The CDR3 DNA reads TGTGCCAGTAGTATGCTCAGGGGTAGGGATGGCTACACCTTC. Residues: CASSMLRGRDGYTF.

V usage is TRBV6-1 and J usage is TRBJ1-5; no reliable D call. CDR3 size: 15 residues. V dropped 1 base and J dropped 3 bases, with 10 bases sitting between them. From germline, CDR1 is MNHNS and CDR2 SASEGT. CDR3 coding DNA: TGTGCCAGCAGTGAAGGTGGCGAGGTCAATCAGCCCCAGCATTTT. This codes for CASSEGGEVNQPQHF.

The genes are TRBV4-1 and TRBJ2-3; tentative D call: TRBD2 (5 bases). Trimming pared 3 bases from V and 8 bases from J, leaving 15 bases between. The CDR3 is 14 amino acids. Germline V gene data show CDR1 as MGHRA and CDR2 as YSYEKL. Here the CDR3 reads CASSQPPRSGTQYF. The CDR3 DNA follows: TGCGCCAGCAGCCAGCCCCCGCGCAGCGGTACGCAGTATTTT.

The rearrangement uses TRBV28 and TRBJ1-4, with D possibly TRBD1 on 5 matching bases. The CDR3 consists of 14 residues. Trimming shortened V by 6 bases and J by 5 bases, and 13 bases separated the two germline ends. Germline-derived CDR1 and CDR2 are MDHEN and SYDVKM. In nucleotides, the CDR3 is TGTGCCAGCAGCCCCCCCAAGGGGAATGAAAAACTGTTTTTT. It translates to CASSPPKGNEKLFF.

This chain connects TRBV7-2 to TRBJ2-7, with 12 bases lining up with TRBD2. This CDR3 region has 15 residues. The junction had 3 bases not matched to a gene; V was cut back by 2 bases and J by 4 bases. Germline V lookup: CDR1 SGHTA, CDR2 FQGNSA. The CDR3 DNA sequence: TGTGCCAGCAGCTTACTAGCGGGGGGGCCGTACGAGCAGTACTTC. This gives the protein CASSLLAGGPYEQYF.

The V and J genes are TRBV12-5 and TRBJ1-1; perhaps TRBD1 as D (5 bases). With 1 base removed from V and 7 bases from J, the gap between germline ends came to 7 bases. CDR3 length equals 12 residues. Per germline, CDR1 LGHNT and CDR2 FRNRAP. The CDR3 DNA is TGTGCTAGTGGTTTGGAAGGGGTTGAAGCTTTCTTT. Translating it yields CASGLEGVEAFF.

This clone was detected only a few times. This chain uses TRBV2 with TRBJ1-1, with D unclear. Germline V lookup: CDR1 SNHLY, CDR2 FYNNEI. Trimming shortened V by 2 bases and J by 3 bases, and 13 bases separated the two germline ends. This CDR3 has 15 residues. The CDR3 loop is CASSEFGERYTEAFF. In DNA, the CDR3 is TGTGCCAGCAGTGAATTTGGGGAGAGGTACACTGAAGCTTTCTTT. The full variable domain, its missing parts supplied by reference TRBV2 and TRBJ1-1, is EPEVTQTPSHQVTQMGQEVILRCVPISNHLYFYWYRQILGQKVEFLVSFYNNEISEKSEIFDDQFSVERPDGSNFTLKIRSTKLEDSAMYFCASSEFGERYTEAFFGQGTRLTVV.

This clone was seen once. The J gene is TRBJ1-2, the V gene TRBV25-1; a possible D gene is TRBD1 (5 bases). Germline V gives CDR1 MGHDK, CDR2 SYGVNS. V gave up 5 bases and J gave up 7 bases, with 11 bases separating them. This CDR3 spans 12 amino acids. The CDR3 coding sequence is TGTGCCAGCAGTTCAGGGATGGGTGGCTACACCTTC. Translating it yields CASSSGMGGYTF.

V usage is TRBV6-5 and J usage is TRBJ2-2; D possibly corresponds to TRBD2 (5 bases). Germline CDR1 and CDR2: MNHEY and SVGAGI. The CDR3 is 16 residues long. The V end was cut by 1 base, the J end by 5 bases, with 14 bases between. The CDR3 DNA sequence: TGTGCCAGCAGTTACTATTCCGGGGTTGAGACCGGGGAGCTGTTTTTT. Its protein product is CASSYYSGVETGELFF.

The V gene is TRBV23-1, the J gene TRBJ2-1; 9 positions agree with TRBD1. TRBV23-1 is placed among ORFs of uncertain function. V gave up 7 bases and J gave up 8 bases; unmatched junction bases: 12. The CDR3 extends over 15 amino acids. This CDR3 is CASTYPGQGPYEQFF. The CDR3 DNA reads as TGCGCCAGCACTTACCCCGGACAGGGGCCGTATGAGCAGTTCTTC.

CDR3 loop: CASSLVGAGANTGELFF. The CDR3, as DNA: TGTGCCAGCAGCTTAGTAGGGGCGGGGGCGAACACCGGGGAGCTGTTTTTT. This chain joins TRBV11-2 and TRBJ2-2, with TRBD2 matching 7 bases. In germline, CDR1 is SGHAT, CDR2 FQNNGV. The V segment lost 1 base and the J segment 0 bases; nucleotides outside the gene matches: 5. This CDR3 has 17 residues.

This chain joins TRBV5-1 and TRBJ1-2, with 11 bases aligning to TRBD1. The CDR3 runs to 14 residues. V trimming: 0 bases; J trimming: 7 bases; junction bases outside the gene matches: 2. Germline CDR1 is SGHRS and CDR2 is YFSETQ. The CDR3 region has the DNA TGCGCCAGCAGCTTGGCCGGGACAGGGGGTGGCTACACCTTC. Amino acid sequence: CASSLAGTGGGYTF.

The chain recombines TRBV2 with TRBJ2-3, with D possibly TRBD2 on 5 matching bases. CDR1 and CDR2 from the germline V gene are SNHLY and FYNNEI. This CDR3 has 14 residues. V dropped 9 bases and J dropped 1 base, with 14 bases sitting between them. This CDR3 is CASFTDLGTDTQYF. CDR3 bases: TGTGCCAGTTTTACGGACTTAGGCACAGATACGCAGTATTTT.

The chain has TRBV5-1 and TRBJ2-7, with a tentative D call TRBD1 (5 bases). Between the trimmed V and J ends, which lost 0 bases and 2 bases, there was a span of 12 bases. This CDR3 is 15 amino acids long. Germline lookup yields CDR1 SGHRS and CDR2 YFSETQ. The CDR3: CASSLGVTEAYEQYF. The CDR3 region has the DNA TGCGCCAGCAGCTTGGGTGTGACAGAGGCCTACGAGCAGTACTTC.

In its sample, this clone was seen many times. The V gene is TRBV7-2, the J gene TRBJ2-2; 9 bases are a match to TRBD1. There are 15 residues in the CDR3. V lost 4 bases to trimming and J lost 6 bases; unmatched junction nucleotides: 6. Looked up from germline, CDR1 is SGHTA and CDR2 is FQGNSA. CDR3 bases: TGTGCCAGCAGCTCTTGGGGACAGGGTCCCGGGGAGCTGTTTTTT. Translating it yields CASSSWGQGPGELFF. The whole variable domain, remainder taken from reference TRBV7-2 and TRBJ2-2, is GAGVSQSPSNKVTEKGKDVELRCDPISGHTALYWYRQSLGQGLEFLIYFQGNSAPDKSGLPSDRFSAERTGGSVSTLTIQRTQQEDSAVYLCASSSWGQGPGELFFGEGSRLTVL.

The chain is built from TRBV29-1 and TRBJ2-7; 15 bases line up with TRBD2. V trimming: 7 bases; J trimming: 5 bases; junction bases outside the gene matches: 6. Germline lookup yields CDR1 SQVTM and CDR2 ANQGSEA. The CDR3 covers 14 residues. The CDR3 here is CSARGTSGRNEQYF. The DNA for the CDR3 is TGCAGCGCCCGAGGGACTAGCGGGAGGAACGAGCAGTACTTC.